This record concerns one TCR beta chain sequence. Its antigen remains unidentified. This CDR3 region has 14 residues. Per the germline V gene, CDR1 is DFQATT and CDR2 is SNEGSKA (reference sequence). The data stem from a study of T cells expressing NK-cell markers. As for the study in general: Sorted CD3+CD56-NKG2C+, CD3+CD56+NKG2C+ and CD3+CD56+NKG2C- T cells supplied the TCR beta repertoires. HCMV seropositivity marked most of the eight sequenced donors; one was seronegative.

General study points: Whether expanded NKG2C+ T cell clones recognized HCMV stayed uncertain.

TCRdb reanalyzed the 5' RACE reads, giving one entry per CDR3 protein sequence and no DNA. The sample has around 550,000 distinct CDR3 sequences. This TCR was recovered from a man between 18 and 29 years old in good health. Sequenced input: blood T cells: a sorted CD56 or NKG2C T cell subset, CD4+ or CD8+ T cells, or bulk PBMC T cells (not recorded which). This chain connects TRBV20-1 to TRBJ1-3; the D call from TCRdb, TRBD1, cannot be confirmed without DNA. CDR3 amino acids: CSALAGTTGNTIYF.